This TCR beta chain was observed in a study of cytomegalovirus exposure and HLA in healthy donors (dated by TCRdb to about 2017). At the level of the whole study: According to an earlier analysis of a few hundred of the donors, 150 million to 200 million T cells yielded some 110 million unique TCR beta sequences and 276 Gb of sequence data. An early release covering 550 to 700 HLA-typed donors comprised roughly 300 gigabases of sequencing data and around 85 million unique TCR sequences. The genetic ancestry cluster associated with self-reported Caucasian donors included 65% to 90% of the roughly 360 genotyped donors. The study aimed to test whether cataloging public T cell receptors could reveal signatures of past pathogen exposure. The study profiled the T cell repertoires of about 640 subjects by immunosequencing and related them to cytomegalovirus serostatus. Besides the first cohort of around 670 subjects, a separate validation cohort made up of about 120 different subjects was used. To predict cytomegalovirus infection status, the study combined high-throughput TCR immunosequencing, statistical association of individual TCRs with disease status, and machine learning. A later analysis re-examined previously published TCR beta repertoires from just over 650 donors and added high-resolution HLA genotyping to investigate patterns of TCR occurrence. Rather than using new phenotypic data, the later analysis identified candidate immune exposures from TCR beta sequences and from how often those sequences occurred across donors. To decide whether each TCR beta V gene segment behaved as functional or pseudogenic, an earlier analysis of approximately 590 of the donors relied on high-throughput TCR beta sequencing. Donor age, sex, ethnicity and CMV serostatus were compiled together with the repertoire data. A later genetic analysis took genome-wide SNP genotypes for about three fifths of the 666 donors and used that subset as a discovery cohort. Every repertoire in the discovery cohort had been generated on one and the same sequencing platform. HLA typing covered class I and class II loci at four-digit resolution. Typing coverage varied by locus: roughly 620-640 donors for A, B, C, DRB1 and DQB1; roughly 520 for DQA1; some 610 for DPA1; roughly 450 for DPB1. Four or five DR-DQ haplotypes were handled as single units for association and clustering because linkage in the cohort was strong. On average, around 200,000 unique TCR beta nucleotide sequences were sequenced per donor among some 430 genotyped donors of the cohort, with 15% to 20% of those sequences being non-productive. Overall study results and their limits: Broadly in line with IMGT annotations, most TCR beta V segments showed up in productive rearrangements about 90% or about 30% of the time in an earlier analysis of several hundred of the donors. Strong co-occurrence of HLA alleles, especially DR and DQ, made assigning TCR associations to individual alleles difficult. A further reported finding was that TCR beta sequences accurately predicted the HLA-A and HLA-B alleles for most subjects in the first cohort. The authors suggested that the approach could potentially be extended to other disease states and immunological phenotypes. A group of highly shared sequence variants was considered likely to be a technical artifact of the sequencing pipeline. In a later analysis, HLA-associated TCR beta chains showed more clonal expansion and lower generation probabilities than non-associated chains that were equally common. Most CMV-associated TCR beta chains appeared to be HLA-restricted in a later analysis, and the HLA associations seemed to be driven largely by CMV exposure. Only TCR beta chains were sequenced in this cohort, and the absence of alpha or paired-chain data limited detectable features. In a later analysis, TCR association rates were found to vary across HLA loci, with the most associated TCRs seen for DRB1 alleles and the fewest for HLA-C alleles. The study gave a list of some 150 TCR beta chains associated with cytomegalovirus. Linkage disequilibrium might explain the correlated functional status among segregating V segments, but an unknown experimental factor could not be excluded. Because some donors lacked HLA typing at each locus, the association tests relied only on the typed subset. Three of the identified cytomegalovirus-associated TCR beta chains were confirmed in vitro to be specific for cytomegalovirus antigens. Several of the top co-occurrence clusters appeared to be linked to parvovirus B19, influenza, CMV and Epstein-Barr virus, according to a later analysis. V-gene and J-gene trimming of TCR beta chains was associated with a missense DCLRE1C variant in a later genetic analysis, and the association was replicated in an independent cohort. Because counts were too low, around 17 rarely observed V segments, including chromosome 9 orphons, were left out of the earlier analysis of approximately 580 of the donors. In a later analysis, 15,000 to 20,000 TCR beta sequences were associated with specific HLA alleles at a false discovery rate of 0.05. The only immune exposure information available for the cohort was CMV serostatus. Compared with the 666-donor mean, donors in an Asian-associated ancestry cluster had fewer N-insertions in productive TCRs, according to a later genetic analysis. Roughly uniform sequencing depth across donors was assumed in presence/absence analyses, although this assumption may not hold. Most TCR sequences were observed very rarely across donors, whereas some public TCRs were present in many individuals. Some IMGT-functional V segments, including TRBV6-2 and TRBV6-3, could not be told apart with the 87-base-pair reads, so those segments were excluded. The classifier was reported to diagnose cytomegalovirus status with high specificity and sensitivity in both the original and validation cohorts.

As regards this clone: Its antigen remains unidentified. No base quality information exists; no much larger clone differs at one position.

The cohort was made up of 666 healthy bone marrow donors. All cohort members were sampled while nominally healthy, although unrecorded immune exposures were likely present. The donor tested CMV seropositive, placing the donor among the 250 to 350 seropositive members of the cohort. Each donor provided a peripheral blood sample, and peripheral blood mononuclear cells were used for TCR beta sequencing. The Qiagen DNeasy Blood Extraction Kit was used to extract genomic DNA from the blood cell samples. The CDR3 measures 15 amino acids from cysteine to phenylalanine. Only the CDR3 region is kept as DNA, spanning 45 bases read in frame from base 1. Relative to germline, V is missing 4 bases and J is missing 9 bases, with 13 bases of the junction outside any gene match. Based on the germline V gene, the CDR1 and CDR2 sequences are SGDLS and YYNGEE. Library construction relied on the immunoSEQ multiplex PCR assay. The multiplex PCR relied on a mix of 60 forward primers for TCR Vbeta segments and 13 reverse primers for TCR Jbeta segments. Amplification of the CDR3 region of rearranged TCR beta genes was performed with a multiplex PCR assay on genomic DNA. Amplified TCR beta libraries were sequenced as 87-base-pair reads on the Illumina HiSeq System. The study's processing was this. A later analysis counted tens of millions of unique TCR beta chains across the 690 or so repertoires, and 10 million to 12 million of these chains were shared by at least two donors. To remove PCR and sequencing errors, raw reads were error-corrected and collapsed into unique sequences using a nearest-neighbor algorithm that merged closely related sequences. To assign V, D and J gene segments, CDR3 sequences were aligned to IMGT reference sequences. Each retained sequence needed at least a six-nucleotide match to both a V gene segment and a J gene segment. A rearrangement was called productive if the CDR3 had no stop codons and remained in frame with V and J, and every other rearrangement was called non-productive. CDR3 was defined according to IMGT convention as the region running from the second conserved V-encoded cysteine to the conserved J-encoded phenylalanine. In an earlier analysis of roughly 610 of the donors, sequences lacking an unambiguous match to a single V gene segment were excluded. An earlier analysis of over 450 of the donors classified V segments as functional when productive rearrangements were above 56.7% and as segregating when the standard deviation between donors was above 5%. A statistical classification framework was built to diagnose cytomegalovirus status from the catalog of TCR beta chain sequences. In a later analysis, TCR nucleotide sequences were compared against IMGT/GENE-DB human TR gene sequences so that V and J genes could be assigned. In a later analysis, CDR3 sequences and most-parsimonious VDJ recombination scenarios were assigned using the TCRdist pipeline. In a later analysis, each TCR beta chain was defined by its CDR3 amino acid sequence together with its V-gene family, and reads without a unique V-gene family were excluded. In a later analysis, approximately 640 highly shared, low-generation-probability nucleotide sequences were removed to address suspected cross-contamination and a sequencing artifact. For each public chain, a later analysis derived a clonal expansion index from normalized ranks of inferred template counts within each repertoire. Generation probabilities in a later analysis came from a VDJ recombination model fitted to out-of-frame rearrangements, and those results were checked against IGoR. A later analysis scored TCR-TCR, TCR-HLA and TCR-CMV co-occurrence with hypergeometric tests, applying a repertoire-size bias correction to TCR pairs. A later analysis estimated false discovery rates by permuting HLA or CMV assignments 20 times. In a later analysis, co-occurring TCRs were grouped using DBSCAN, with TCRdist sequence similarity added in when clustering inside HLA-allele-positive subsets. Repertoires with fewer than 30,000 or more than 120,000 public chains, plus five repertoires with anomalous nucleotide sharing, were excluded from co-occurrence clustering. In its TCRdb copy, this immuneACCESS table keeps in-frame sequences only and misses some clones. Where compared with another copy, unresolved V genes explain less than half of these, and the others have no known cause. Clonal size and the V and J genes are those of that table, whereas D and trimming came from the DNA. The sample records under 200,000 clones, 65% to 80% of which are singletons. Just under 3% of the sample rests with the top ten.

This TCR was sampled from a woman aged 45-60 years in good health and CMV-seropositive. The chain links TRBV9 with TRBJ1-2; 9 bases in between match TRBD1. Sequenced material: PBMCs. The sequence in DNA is TGTGCCAGCAGCTCAAGGACAGGGGAGTCAAATAGCTACACCTTC. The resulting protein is CASSSRTGESNSYTF.